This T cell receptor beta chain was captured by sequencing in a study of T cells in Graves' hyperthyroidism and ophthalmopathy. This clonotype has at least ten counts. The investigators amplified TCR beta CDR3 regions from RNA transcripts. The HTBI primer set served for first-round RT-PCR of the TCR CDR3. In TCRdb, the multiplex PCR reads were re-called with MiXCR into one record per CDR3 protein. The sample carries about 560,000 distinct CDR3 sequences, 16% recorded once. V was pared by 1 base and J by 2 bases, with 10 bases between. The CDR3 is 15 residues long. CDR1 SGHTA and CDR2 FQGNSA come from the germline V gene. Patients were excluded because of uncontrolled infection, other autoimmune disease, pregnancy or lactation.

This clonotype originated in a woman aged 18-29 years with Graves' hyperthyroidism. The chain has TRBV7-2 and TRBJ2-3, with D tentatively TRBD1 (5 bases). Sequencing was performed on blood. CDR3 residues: CASSLVAGNTDTQYF. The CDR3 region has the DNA TGTGCCAGCAGCTTAGTGGCAGGGAACACAGATACGCAGTATTTT.